These 13 T cell receptor beta chains originate from one sample sequenced in a study of shared clonotypes between healthy human individuals. Profiled with immunoSEQ multiplex PCR; TCRdb holds only in-frame clones, not every one. This table holds approximately 2,300,000 clones, 85% to 95% found once. Sequencing was done on a sample of naive CD4+ T cells from PBMCs. Specified subset: CD45RA+ positively selected. The receptors were sampled from a man between 18 and 29 years old in good health. Some clones in this sample may be carry-over from other donors' samples.

DNA for the CDR3: TGTGCCAGCAGTTTAGACAGGGCCTTATCCTACGAGCAGTACTTC. Translated: CASSLDRALSYEQYF. The chain combines TRBV2 with TRBJ2-7; TRBD1 agrees at 7 bases. The trim removed 5 bases at V and 1 base at J, leaving 8 bases unmatched. Germline V CDR1 and CDR2: SNHLY, FYNNEI. The CDR3 has 15 amino acids.

The table lists this clone with a few counts. The chain is built from TRBV2 and TRBJ1-1; no clear D gene. Germline V CDR1 and CDR2: SNHLY, FYNNEI. The germline V and J ends were trimmed by 2 bases and 1 base, with 8 bases remaining between them. The CDR3 runs 14 residues. CDR3 coding DNA: TGTGCCAGCAGTGAATCGGAGGGGAACACTGAAGCTTTCTTT. Translated: CASSESEGNTEAFF.

The V and J genes are TRBV4-1 and TRBJ2-4, with 8 bases matching TRBD2. V lost 4 bases and J lost 1; bases outside the gene matches: 12. The CDR3 is 18 amino acids. Germline CDR1 and CDR2: MGHRA and YSYEKL. As DNA, the CDR3 is TGCGCCAGCAGCCCGGGGGCCCCTAGCGGGCCCGCCAAAAACATTCAGTACTTC. It specifies CASSPGAPSGPAKNIQYF.

The J gene is TRBJ2-7, the V gene TRBV28; a possible D gene is TRBD2 (6 bases). CDR1 is MDHEN and CDR2 is SYDVKM in the germline V gene. With 5 bases removed from V and 2 bases from J, the gap between germline ends came to 10 bases. The length of the CDR3 is 13 residues. DNA for the CDR3: TGTGCCAGCAGTGGTGGGGGGACCTACGAGCAGTACTTC. Amino acids: CASSGGGTYEQYF.

Of note for this clone: Because the CDR3's place on the DNA is in doubt, the DNA is left out and the CDR3 is given as listed by TCRdb. This rearrangement joins TRBV28 to TRBJ2-5; the table's D call TRBD1 went unverified against the DNA. Germline CDR1 reads MDHEN; CDR2 reads SYDVKM. The CDR3 spans 15 amino acids, including both terminal residues. This chain's CDR3 is CASSSSTGRQETQYF.

This chain joins TRBV11-2 and TRBJ1-1, with D unclear. In germline, CDR1 is SGHAT, CDR2 FQNNGV. The ends were cut back, 4 bases at V and 5 bases at J, with 17 bases in the middle. This CDR3 is 15 amino acids long. CDR3 bases: TGTGCCAGCAGCTACCGTTGGTCGGACGGGACTGAAGCTTTCTTT. This translates into CASSYRWSDGTEAFF.

The chain employs TRBV5-1 and TRBJ1-6; D is possibly TRBD1 (5 bases). The V and J ends lost 0 bases and 7 bases respectively, with 8 bases between them. This CDR3 has 14 residues. Germline V gene lookup returns CDR1 SGHRS and CDR2 YFSETQ. DNA of the CDR3: TGCGCCAGCAGCTTGGAGGGGCAAAATTCACCCCTCCACTTT. Its protein is CASSLEGQNSPLHF. Using reference TRBV5-1 and TRBJ1-6 for the parts outside the CDR3, the full variable domain is KAGVTQTPRYLIKTRGQQVTLSCSPISGHRSVSWYQQTPGQGLQFLFEYFSETQRNKGNFPGRFSGRQFSNSRSEMNVSTLELGDSALYLCASSLEGQNSPLHFGNGTRLTVT.

This clone was seen a handful of times. The chain combines TRBV7-6 with TRBJ2-5; 7 bases agree with TRBD1. CDR1 and CDR2 from the germline V gene are SGHVS and FNYEAQ. CDR3 length equals 13 residues. With V trimmed by 5 bases and J by 2 bases, 2 bases remained unmatched. Here the CDR3 DNA reads TGTGCCAGCAGCCGGGGACAGCAAGAGACCCAGTACTTC. It codes for CASSRGQQETQYF.

J is TRBJ2-3 and V is TRBV5-1; D call uncertain. This CDR3 comprises 13 residues. Germline lookup yields CDR1 SGHRS and CDR2 YFSETQ. Trimming removed 2 bases at V and 4 bases at J, with 8 bases between. CDR3 DNA: TGCGCCAGCAGCTTCTCAGCAGCAGATACGCAGTATTTT. Amino acids: CASSFSAADTQYF.

The chain joins TRBV7-9 to TRBJ2-2; TRBD1 or TRBD2 may be the D gene (5 bases each). The CDR3 runs to 16 residues. Trimming took off 3 bases at V and 2 bases at J, with 13 bases between the two ends. Germline-derived CDR1 and CDR2 are SEHNR and FQNEAQ (reference sequence). The CDR3 nucleotides are TGTGCCAGCAGCTTTGGGACCGGCTCAAACACCGGGGAGCTGTTTTTT. It codes for CASSFGTGSNTGELFF.

This clone was picked up one time. The rearrangement uses TRBV2 and TRBJ2-7; 9 bases align to TRBD1. The CDR3 consists of 15 residues. The trim removed 6 bases at V and 2 bases at J, leaving 8 bases unmatched. Germline lookup yields CDR1 SNHLY and CDR2 FYNNEI. Here the CDR3 DNA reads TGTGCCAGCAGGCCCGACAGGGGGTCCGCCTACGAGCAGTACTTC. Protein: CASRPDRGSAYEQYF.

The chain employs TRBV11-2 and TRBJ2-1, with TRBD2 identical over 13 bases. This CDR3 has 16 amino acids. Germline values: CDR1 SGHAT, CDR2 FQNNGV. With V trimmed by 8 bases and J by 4 bases, 8 bases remained unmatched. This chain's CDR3 is CASGPGLAGKYNEQFF. In DNA, the CDR3 is TGTGCCAGCGGACCGGGACTAGCGGGAAAGTACAATGAGCAGTTCTTC. The whole variable domain, filled in from reference TRBV11-2 and TRBJ2-1, reads EAGVAQSPRYKIIEKRQSVAFWCNPISGHATLYWYQQILGQGPKLLIQFQNNGVVDDSQLPKDRFSAERLKGVDSTLKIQPAKLEDSAVYLCASGPGLAGKYNEQFFGPGTRLTVL.

In nucleotides, the CDR3 is TGTGCCAGCAAAACGGGGGGGCGGGACACTGAAGCTTTCTTT. It encodes CASKTGGRDTEAFF. The J gene is TRBJ1-1, the V gene TRBV6-5, with D possibly TRBD1 on 6 matching bases. This CDR3 spans 14 amino acids. Germline V gene lookup returns CDR1 MNHEY and CDR2 SVGAGI. Trimming shortened V by 7 bases and J by 3 bases, and 15 bases separated the two germline ends.